This TCR beta chain is from a study of blood T cell repertoires in COVID-19. Whole-study context: Acute and convalescent COVID-19 samples came from the United States, Italy and Spain. Nucleic acid was either cDNA or gDNA, and it came from T cells, B-cell-depleted T cells, or PBMCs.

Per the authors' pipeline: Amplification of reference gene primers provided the estimated nucleated cell counts. The protocol was immunoSEQ multiplex PCR, while the TCRdb copy is restricted to in-frame clones and leaves out a portion. For V, J and clone size, that table is used; D and trimming come from the DNA. The table has about 250,000 clones, about 91% seen once; the top ten hold just under 6.5%. V dropped 6 bases and J dropped 2 bases, with 13 bases sitting between them. CDR3 size: 14 residues. Per germline, CDR1 MDHEN and CDR2 SYDVKM. The Seattle patients, enrolled during active infection, were followed longitudinally.

The chain carries TRBV28 and TRBJ1-2, with D tentatively TRBD1 (6 bases). Input material: peripheral blood. This TCR derives from a woman aged 30 to 39 with COVID-19, enrolled during active disease. CDR3 in amino acids: CASRSGAPNYGYTF. The DNA for the CDR3 is TGTGCCAGCAGATCAGGGGCCCCGAACTATGGCTACACCTTC.